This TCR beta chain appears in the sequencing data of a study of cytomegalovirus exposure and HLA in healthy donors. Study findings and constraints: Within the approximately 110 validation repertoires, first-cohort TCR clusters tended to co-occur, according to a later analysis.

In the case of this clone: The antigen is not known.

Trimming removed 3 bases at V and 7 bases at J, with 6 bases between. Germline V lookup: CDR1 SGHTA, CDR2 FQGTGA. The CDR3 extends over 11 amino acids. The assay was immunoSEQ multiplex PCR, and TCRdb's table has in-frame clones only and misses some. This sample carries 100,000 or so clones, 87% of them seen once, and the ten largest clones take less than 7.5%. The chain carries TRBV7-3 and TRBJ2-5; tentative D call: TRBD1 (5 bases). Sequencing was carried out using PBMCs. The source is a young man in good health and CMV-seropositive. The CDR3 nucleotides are TGTGCCAGCAGCTTTAGGGGGACCCAGTACTTC. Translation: CASSFRGTQYF.